This T cell receptor beta chain stems from a study of T-cell memory formation after mild COVID-19. Trimming removed 3 bases from V and 5 bases from J; junction bases left unmatched: 7. The CDR3 totals 15 residues. From germline, CDR1 is SGDLS and CDR2 YYNGEE. TCRdb passed the 5' RACE reads through MiXCR, listing each CDR3 protein once. This table has tens of thousands of distinct CDR3 sequences, roughly 16% appearing once. The V gene is TRBV9, the J gene TRBJ2-3; 9 bases agree with TRBD1. Sequencing was done on a sample of PBMCs or a T cell subset sorted from them (not recorded which). This TCR was recovered from a man younger than 35 who had mild COVID-19 (a few samples of this study predate the infection). Cell type and time point are not known. The CDR3 sequence: CASSAGQGIGDTQYF. In DNA, the CDR3 is TGTGCCAGCAGCGCGGGACAGGGTATTGGAGATACGCAGTATTTT.